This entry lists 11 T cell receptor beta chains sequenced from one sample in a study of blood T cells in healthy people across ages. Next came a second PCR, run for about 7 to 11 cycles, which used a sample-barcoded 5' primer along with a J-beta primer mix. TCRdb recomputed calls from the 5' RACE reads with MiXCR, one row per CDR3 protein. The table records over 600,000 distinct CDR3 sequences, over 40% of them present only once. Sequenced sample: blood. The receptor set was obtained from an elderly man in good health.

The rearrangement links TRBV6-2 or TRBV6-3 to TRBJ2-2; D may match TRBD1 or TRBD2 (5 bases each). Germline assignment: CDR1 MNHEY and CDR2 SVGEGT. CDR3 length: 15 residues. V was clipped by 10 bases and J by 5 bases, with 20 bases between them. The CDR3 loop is CATGPVETSTGELFF. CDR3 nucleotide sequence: TGTGCCACGGGGCCTGTGGAGACGAGTACCGGGGAGCTGTTTTTT.

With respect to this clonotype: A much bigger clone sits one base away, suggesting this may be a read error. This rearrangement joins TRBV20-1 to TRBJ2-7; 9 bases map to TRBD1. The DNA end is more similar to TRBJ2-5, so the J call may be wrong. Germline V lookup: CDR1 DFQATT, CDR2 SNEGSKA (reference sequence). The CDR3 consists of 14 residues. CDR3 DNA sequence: TGCAATGCTAGGGCGGACAGGGGAGGTGAGACCCAGTACTTC. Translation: CNARADRGGETQYF.

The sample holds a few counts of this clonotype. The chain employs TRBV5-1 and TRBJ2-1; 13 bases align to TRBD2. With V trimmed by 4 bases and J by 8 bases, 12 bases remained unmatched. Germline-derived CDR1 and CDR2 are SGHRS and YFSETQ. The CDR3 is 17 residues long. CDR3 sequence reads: CASSLPRTSGGAHEQFF. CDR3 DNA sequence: TGCGCCAGCAGCCTTCCCCGAACTAGCGGGGGGGCTCATGAGCAGTTCTTC.

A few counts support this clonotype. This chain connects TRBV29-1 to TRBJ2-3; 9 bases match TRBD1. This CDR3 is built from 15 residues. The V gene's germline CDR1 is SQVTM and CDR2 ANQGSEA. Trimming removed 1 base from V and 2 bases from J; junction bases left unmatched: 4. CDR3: CSVEVGTGHTDTQYF. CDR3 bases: TGCAGCGTTGAAGTGGGGACAGGGCACACAGATACGCAGTATTTT.

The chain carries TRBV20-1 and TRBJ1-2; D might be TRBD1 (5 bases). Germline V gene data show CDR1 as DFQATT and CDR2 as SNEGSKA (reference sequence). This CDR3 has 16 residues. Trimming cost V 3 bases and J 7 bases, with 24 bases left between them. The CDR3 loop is CSASPGAAKKRGGYTF. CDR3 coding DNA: TGCAGTGCTAGTCCCGGGGCGGCGAAGAAGAGGGGTGGCTACACCTTC.

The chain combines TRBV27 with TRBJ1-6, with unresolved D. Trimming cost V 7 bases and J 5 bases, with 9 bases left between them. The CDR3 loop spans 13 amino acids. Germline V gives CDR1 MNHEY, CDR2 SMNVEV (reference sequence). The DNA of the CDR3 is TGTGCCAGCACCCTGACCCATAATTCACCCCTCCACTTT. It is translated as CASTLTHNSPLHF.

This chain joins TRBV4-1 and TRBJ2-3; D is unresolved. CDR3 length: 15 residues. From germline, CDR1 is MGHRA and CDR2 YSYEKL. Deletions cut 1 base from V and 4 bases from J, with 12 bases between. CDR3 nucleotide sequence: TGCGCCAGCAGCCAAGGTGGTAGCCGGGCAGATACGCAGTATTTT. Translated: CASSQGGSRADTQYF.

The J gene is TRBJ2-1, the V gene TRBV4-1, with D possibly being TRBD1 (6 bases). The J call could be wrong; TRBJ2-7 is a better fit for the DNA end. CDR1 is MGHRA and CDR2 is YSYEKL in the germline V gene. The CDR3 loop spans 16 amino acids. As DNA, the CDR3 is TGCGCCAGCAGCCAAAGTTTGACAGGAGGTTACAATGAGCAGTACTTC. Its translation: CASSQSLTGGYNEQYF.

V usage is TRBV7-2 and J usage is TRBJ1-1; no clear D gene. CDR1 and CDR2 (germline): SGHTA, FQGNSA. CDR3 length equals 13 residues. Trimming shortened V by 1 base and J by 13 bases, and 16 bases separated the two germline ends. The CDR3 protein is CASSLERRAGVFF. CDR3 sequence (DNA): TGTGCCAGCAGCTTAGAACGGAGAGCAGGAGTTTTCTTT.

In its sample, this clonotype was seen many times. CDR3 protein: CASSTQETQYF. The CDR3 DNA follows: TGCGCCAGCAGCACCCAAGAGACCCAGTACTTC. The V and J genes are TRBV5-1 and TRBJ2-5; no clear D gene. This CDR3 region has 11 residues. V dropped 4 bases and J dropped 1 base, with 2 bases sitting between them. Germline assignment: CDR1 SGHRS and CDR2 YFSETQ. The full variable domain, completed using reference TRBV5-1 and TRBJ2-5, is KAGVTQTPRYLIKTRGQQVTLSCSPISGHRSVSWYQQTPGQGLQFLFEYFSETQRNKGNFPGRFSGRQFSNSRSEMNVSTLELGDSALYLCASSTQETQYFGPGTRLLVL.

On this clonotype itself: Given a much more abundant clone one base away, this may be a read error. The CDR3 here is CAGSPAGFRIFTQYF. The DNA for the CDR3 is TGTGCCGGCAGCCCAGCGGGCTTTCGGATATTTACGCAGTATTTT. This sequence joins TRBV14 and TRBJ2-3; a possible D gene is TRBD2 (6 bases). Per germline, CDR1 SGHDN and CDR2 FVKESK. The CDR3 runs to 15 residues.